This is a list of T cell receptor beta chains from one sample in a study of T cells in localized non-small cell lung cancer. Sequencing was performed with immunoSEQ multiplex PCR; in TCRdb, only in-frame clones are kept and a portion is missing. The sample comprises about 4,100 clones, 38% of which are singletons, and 5.5% to 6% rests with the top ten. Source: lung tumor tissue, taken before any cancer treatment. These receptors all come from a woman aged 35-75 years with stage I lung adenocarcinoma. Both conserved end residues are part of each CDR3. D genes are given only for firm matches. The size entry is marked missing in some rows and otherwise reads once, few, many or a size class.

V gene: TRBV19
clone size: -
D gene: -
J gene: TRBJ2-7
CDR3 protein: CASSIAGSWAFQAYEQYF
CDR3 DNA: TGTGCCAGTAGTATAGCCGGGAGTTGGGCTTTTCAAGCCTACGAGCAGTACTTC

V gene: TRBV19
clone size: -
D gene: -
J gene: TRBJ2-1
CDR3 protein: CASSIDRGISNEQFF
CDR3 DNA: TGTGCCAGTAGTATAGATAGGGGAATCAGCAATGAGCAGTTCTTC

V gene: TRBV9
clone size: medium-sized
D gene: -
J gene: TRBJ2-7
CDR3 protein: CASSRSQVTYEQYF
CDR3 DNA: TGTGCCAGCAGCCGGTCGCAGGTAACCTACGAGCAGTACTTC

V gene: TRBV6-8
clone size: -
D gene: TRBD1
J gene: TRBJ1-5
CDR3 protein: CASSYSRQGSRVGPQHF
CDR3 DNA: TGTGCCAGCAGTTACTCTAGACAGGGGTCACGAGTGGGGCCCCAGCATTTT

V gene: TRBV9
clone size: -
D gene: -
J gene: TRBJ2-2
CDR3 protein: CASRKEGRELFF
CDR3 DNA: TGTGCCAGCAGGAAAGAGGGGAGGGAGCTGTTTTTT

V gene: TRBV12-5
clone size: -
D gene: -
J gene: TRBJ1-5
CDR3 protein: CASGFGEDQPQHF
CDR3 DNA: TGTGCTAGTGGTTTTGGGGAGGATCAGCCCCAGCATTTT

V gene: TRBV6-8
clone size: medium-sized
D gene: TRBD1
J gene: TRBJ2-7
CDR3 protein: CASSYSDRASVRREQYF
CDR3 DNA: TGTGCCAGCAGTTACTCGGACAGGGCCTCGGTCCGTCGCGAGCAGTACTTC

V gene: TRBV19
clone size: -
D gene: -
J gene: TRBJ2-1
CDR3 protein: CASSITGGGEQFF
CDR3 DNA: TGTGCCAGTAGTATCACCGGGGGCGGTGAGCAGTTCTTC

V gene: TRBV4-1
clone size: -
D gene: -
J gene: TRBJ2-3
CDR3 protein: CASSQVAASEVTQYF
CDR3 DNA: TGCGCCAGCAGCCAAGTAGCGGCCTCTGAGGTGACGCAGTATTTT

V gene: TRBV28
clone size: few
D gene: -
J gene: TRBJ1-5
CDR3 protein: CASSFGGWGGLGVQPQHF
CDR3 DNA: TGTGCCAGCAGTTTCGGAGGTTGGGGTGGGTTGGGGGTTCAGCCCCAGCATTTT

V gene: TRBV6-8
clone size: few
D gene: TRBD1
J gene: TRBJ2-7
CDR3 protein: CASSYMAGGEQYF
CDR3 DNA: TGTGCCAGCAGTTATATGGCAGGGGGCGAGCAGTACTTC

V gene: TRBV6-8
clone size: medium-sized
D gene: -
J gene: TRBJ2-7
CDR3 protein: CASSYRPAQSYEQYF
CDR3 DNA: TGTGCCAGCAGTTACCGCCCAGCGCAAAGCTACGAGCAGTACTTC

V gene: TRBV25-1
clone size: -
D gene: -
J gene: TRBJ2-5
CDR3 protein: CASSQRKSPEAQYF
CDR3 DNA: TGTGCCAGCAGTCAAAGGAAGTCCCCCGAGGCCCAGTACTTC

V gene: TRBV29-1
clone size: once
D gene: TRBD1
J gene: TRBJ2-1
CDR3 protein: CSVERQGVGIGFF
CDR3 DNA: TGCAGCGTTGAAAGACAGGGGGTGGGGATTGGGTTCTTC

V gene: TRBV29-1
clone size: -
D gene: TRBD2
J gene: TRBJ2-7
CDR3 protein: CSVVVRLAGYEQYF
CDR3 DNA: TGCAGCGTTGTGGTCCGCTTAGCGGGCTACGAGCAGTACTTC